Listed below are T cell receptor beta chains from one sample, sequenced in a study of T cell responses to AZD1222 COVID-19 vaccine. Profiled with immunoSEQ multiplex PCR; TCRdb holds only in-frame clones, not every one. The data hold 100,000 to 150,000 clones, with 88% observed a single time. Specimen: peripheral blood, collected on day 0 of AZD1222 vaccination. The receptors stem from an adult in good health. Both conserved end residues are part of each CDR3.

cdr3_aa v_call
CASSLPVTGKNGYTF TRBV7-9
CAGSTGGVYEQYF TRBV7-9
CASSLSGGAIPTNEKLFF TRBV19
CASSEDRGLLQPQHF TRBV2
CASSPPGEARGTQYF TRBV18
CASSPPSTSVYNEQFF TRBV18
CASSLPDRGRNTGELFF TRBV7-3
CASKGGSDIETQYF TRBV19
CASSEGARDGKGYTF TRBV25-1
CASSGQSGVWTDTQYF TRBV6-1
CASSFWQGGGQPQHF TRBV19
CAWSPSSGNYEQYF TRBV30
CASSLSVGGKLFF TRBV7-7
CASSLDDSRKNIQYF TRBV6-5
CASRRAGVPTDTQYF TRBV5-1
CASSLGFGGSPLHF TRBV7-8
CASSLLTSGGADTQYF TRBV6-5
CASSLRRDAEAFF TRBV27
CAISVGTANTEAFF TRBV10-3
CASSLVVDQPQHF TRBV11-2
CASSASGTPRWQYF TRBV28
CASSLTGHPALNQPQHF TRBV27
CASSPARFGQGKNEQYF TRBV6-6
CAISPDSSSGNTIYF TRBV10-3
CASSKTSGNTGELFF TRBV7-2
CASSPRGDNEKLFF TRBV7-9
CASSLALAGSYNEQFF TRBV5-1
CASSPGNSYNSPLHF TRBV7-3
CASAIGASPVKQYF TRBV2
CASSPGQGASSYNEQFF TRBV18
CASSQGDGGGAKNIQYF TRBV4-2
CASSSPGGVGANVLTF TRBV19
CACSLGRGLNSPLHF TRBV30